Listed below are T cell receptor beta chains from one sample, sequenced in a study of blood T cell repertoires in COVID-19. TCRdb's table, derived via immunoSEQ multiplex PCR, lists solely in-frame clones and lacks some. The sample records some 220,000 clones, around four fifths being singletons. Material for sequencing was peripheral blood. These receptors were taken from a woman aged 60-75 years with active or convalescent COVID-19. Each CDR3 is given with its conserved first and last residue. Each record gives: CDR3 DNA, CDR3 protein, J gene, D gene, V gene, clone size. The D gene is left open where the match is weak. The listing skips clone size in some rows; elsewhere it reads once, few, many or a size class.

CDR3 DNA: TGCGCCAGCAGCCAAGGCGACAGGGGGCACTTCTATGGCTACACCTTC
CDR3 protein: CASSQGDRGHFYGYTF
J gene: TRBJ1-2
D gene: TRBD1
V gene: TRBV4-1
clone size: NA

CDR3 DNA: TGTGCCAGTAGTTACCGGGACAGGAGACTCTATGGCTACACCTTC
CDR3 protein: CASSYRDRRLYGYTF
J gene: TRBJ1-2
D gene: TRBD1
V gene: TRBV19
clone size: NA

CDR3 DNA: TGTGCCAGCAGCCTTTCTACTTATACGCAGTATTTT
CDR3 protein: CASSLSTYTQYF
J gene: TRBJ2-3
D gene: NA
V gene: TRBV28
clone size: NA

CDR3 DNA: TGTGCCAGCAGCCAAGAATCAGTAAACTATGGCTACACCTTC
CDR3 protein: CASSQESVNYGYTF
J gene: TRBJ1-2
D gene: NA
V gene: TRBV3-1/TRBV3-2
clone size: NA

CDR3 DNA: TGTGCCAGCAGTTACGGGGCCGAAGGGAATTCACCCCTCCACTTT
CDR3 protein: CASSYGAEGNSPLHF
J gene: TRBJ1-6
D gene: NA
V gene: TRBV6-6
clone size: NA

CDR3 DNA: TGTGCCAGCAGCAACCCTTTAACCAAACAGGGGGAGAACACTGAAGCTTTCTTT
CDR3 protein: CASSNPLTKQGENTEAFF
J gene: TRBJ1-1
D gene: NA
V gene: TRBV21-1
clone size: NA

CDR3 DNA: TGTGCCAGCAGTTCCGGGACAGGGACTTCTGTGCAGTACTTC
CDR3 protein: CASSSGTGTSVQYF
J gene: TRBJ2-7
D gene: TRBD1
V gene: TRBV7-6
clone size: few

CDR3 DNA: TGTGCCAGCAGCTCACGCGGGGGGCAGGGAACAGATACGCAGTATTTT
CDR3 protein: CASSSRGGQGTDTQYF
J gene: TRBJ2-3
D gene: TRBD2
V gene: TRBV5-4
clone size: few

CDR3 DNA: TGTGCCAGCAGCTTGTTGCCTAGCGGGGGCCAGGGGACCCAGTACTTC
CDR3 protein: CASSLLPSGGQGTQYF
J gene: TRBJ2-5
D gene: TRBD2
V gene: TRBV5-6
clone size: few

CDR3 DNA: TGTGCCAGCAGCTTATCGGGACAGGGGTCCTACAATGAGCAGTTCTTC
CDR3 protein: CASSLSGQGSYNEQFF
J gene: TRBJ2-1
D gene: TRBD1
V gene: TRBV7-9
clone size: NA

CDR3 DNA: TGTGCCATCACCGTCAGTCCGGGCTATGGCTACACCTTC
CDR3 protein: CAITVSPGYGYTF
J gene: TRBJ1-2
D gene: NA
V gene: TRBV21-1
clone size: NA

CDR3 DNA: TGTGCCAGCAGCCAAGCACCGGGACAGGGGAGAGATACGCAGTATTTT
CDR3 protein: CASSQAPGQGRDTQYF
J gene: TRBJ2-3
D gene: TRBD1
V gene: TRBV4-2
clone size: NA

CDR3 DNA: TGTGCCAGCAGACCCGGGACAGGGGCCCCCGATTTTAACTATGGCTACACCTTC
CDR3 protein: CASRPGTGAPDFNYGYTF
J gene: TRBJ1-2
D gene: TRBD1
V gene: TRBV27
clone size: NA

CDR3 DNA: TGTGCTAGTGGTTTCCAAAGCGGGGGAAACACCATATATTTT
CDR3 protein: CASGFQSGGNTIYF
J gene: TRBJ1-3
D gene: NA
V gene: TRBV12-5
clone size: NA

CDR3 DNA: TGTGCCAGCAGTTACCTAAGGGGGCTTAATGAAAAACTGTTTTTT
CDR3 protein: CASSYLRGLNEKLFF
J gene: TRBJ1-4
D gene: TRBD1
V gene: TRBV6-6
clone size: NA

CDR3 DNA: TGTGCCAGCAGCCCTTTTAACTATGGCTACACCTTC
CDR3 protein: CASSPFNYGYTF
J gene: TRBJ1-2
D gene: NA
V gene: TRBV5-6
clone size: NA

CDR3 DNA: TGCGCCAGCAGCCAAGATTGGGCAGGGGTGAGGTATGGAAACACCATATATTTT
CDR3 protein: CASSQDWAGVRYGNTIYF
J gene: TRBJ1-3
D gene: NA
V gene: TRBV4-1
clone size: NA

CDR3 DNA: TGTGCCAGCAGGTCAGGGGGAACAGATACGCAGTATTTT
CDR3 protein: CASRSGGTDTQYF
J gene: TRBJ2-3
D gene: TRBD1
V gene: TRBV27
clone size: NA

CDR3 DNA: TGTGCCATCAGTCCGACCGGGACAGGGAGGAAGGATGAAAAACTGTTTTTT
CDR3 protein: CAISPTGTGRKDEKLFF
J gene: TRBJ1-4
D gene: TRBD1
V gene: TRBV10-3
clone size: NA

CDR3 DNA: TGTGCCAGCTCAAGGTGGCAGGGGGTCAATCAGCCCCAGCATTTT
CDR3 protein: CASSRWQGVNQPQHF
J gene: TRBJ1-5
D gene: TRBD1
V gene: TRBV19
clone size: NA

CDR3 DNA: TGTGCCAGTAGTATTGGACAGAAAAAAAACATTCAGTACTTC
CDR3 protein: CASSIGQKKNIQYF
J gene: TRBJ2-4
D gene: NA
V gene: TRBV19
clone size: NA

CDR3 DNA: TGTGCCAGCAGCGAGGGACAGGGCACCGGGGAGCTGTTTTTT
CDR3 protein: CASSEGQGTGELFF
J gene: TRBJ2-2
D gene: TRBD1
V gene: TRBV7-9
clone size: few

CDR3 DNA: TGTGCCAGCAGTTTACGCCCTAGCGGGAGTAACCTGCGGACAGATACGCAGTATTTT
CDR3 protein: CASSLRPSGSNLRTDTQYF
J gene: TRBJ2-3
D gene: TRBD2
V gene: TRBV27
clone size: NA

CDR3 DNA: TGCGCCAGCAGCCTTAACACCGGGGAGCTGTTTTTT
CDR3 protein: CASSLNTGELFF
J gene: TRBJ2-2
D gene: NA
V gene: TRBV5-1
clone size: NA

CDR3 DNA: TGCAGTGCTAGTGACACAAACTCCTATAATTCACCCCTCCACTTT
CDR3 protein: CSASDTNSYNSPLHF
J gene: TRBJ1-6
D gene: NA
V gene: TRBV20-1
clone size: NA

CDR3 DNA: TGTGCCAGCAGTCACAGACAGGGACAAGAGACCCAGTACTTC
CDR3 protein: CASSHRQGQETQYF
J gene: TRBJ2-5
D gene: TRBD1
V gene: TRBV27
clone size: NA

CDR3 DNA: TGCGCCAGCACCAGAACCACAGGGGCCGGAAACACCATATATTTT
CDR3 protein: CASTRTTGAGNTIYF
J gene: TRBJ1-3
D gene: TRBD1
V gene: TRBV4-1
clone size: NA

CDR3 DNA: TGTGCCAGCAGTTTAGGCGCGTGGGGTAGCGGGGACTACGAGCAGTACTTC
CDR3 protein: CASSLGAWGSGDYEQYF
J gene: TRBJ2-7
D gene: TRBD2
V gene: TRBV28
clone size: NA

CDR3 DNA: TGTGCCAGCAGTTACGTGAGACGGGAGAATTCACCCCTCCACTTT
CDR3 protein: CASSYVRRENSPLHF
J gene: TRBJ1-6
D gene: NA
V gene: TRBV6-2/TRBV6-3
clone size: NA

CDR3 DNA: TGTGCCAGTAAAGGAGGGTCAAAGGGACTCTTGCCATTCCAGGGCGGTGAAAAACTGTTTTTT
CDR3 protein: CASKGGSKGLLPFQGGEKLFF
J gene: TRBJ1-4
D gene: NA
V gene: TRBV19
clone size: NA

CDR3 DNA: TGTGCCAGCAGTCCTACACAGGGCACTGAAGCTTTCTTT
CDR3 protein: CASSPTQGTEAFF
J gene: TRBJ1-1
D gene: NA
V gene: TRBV27
clone size: NA

CDR3 DNA: TGCAGTGCTCGTGGCCCGGGACAGGGGACAGATACGCAGTATTTT
CDR3 protein: CSARGPGQGTDTQYF
J gene: TRBJ2-3
D gene: TRBD1
V gene: TRBV20-1
clone size: NA

CDR3 DNA: TGTGCCTGGAGACAGGGGTACACCGGGGAGCTGTTTTTT
CDR3 protein: CAWRQGYTGELFF
J gene: TRBJ2-2
D gene: TRBD1
V gene: TRBV30
clone size: few

CDR3 DNA: TGTGCCAGCAGTTGGATCGGGGCTGAAGCTTTCTTT
CDR3 protein: CASSWIGAEAFF
J gene: TRBJ1-1
D gene: NA
V gene: TRBV6-5
clone size: NA

CDR3 DNA: TGTGCCAGCAGTAAACAGGGAAGCTCCTACGAGCAGTACTTC
CDR3 protein: CASSKQGSSYEQYF
J gene: TRBJ2-7
D gene: NA
V gene: TRBV6-5
clone size: NA

CDR3 DNA: TGTGCCATCAGTCCCACTAGCGGGGCGAGCACAGATACGCAGTATTTT
CDR3 protein: CAISPTSGASTDTQYF
J gene: TRBJ2-3
D gene: TRBD2
V gene: TRBV10-3
clone size: NA

CDR3 DNA: TGCGCCAGCAGCCTAGACAGTTACCAAGAGACCCAGTACTTC
CDR3 protein: CASSLDSYQETQYF
J gene: TRBJ2-5
D gene: NA
V gene: TRBV5-1
clone size: NA

CDR3 DNA: TGTGCCAGCAGCCAAAGGTTGGGACTAGCCTACAATGAGCAGTTCTTC
CDR3 protein: CASSQRLGLAYNEQFF
J gene: TRBJ2-1
D gene: TRBD2
V gene: TRBV3-1/TRBV3-2
clone size: few

CDR3 DNA: TGTGCCAGCAGCCAAGATGCTGATGGGGGGACAGGACTCTCTGGAAACACCATATATTTT
CDR3 protein: CASSQDADGGTGLSGNTIYF
J gene: TRBJ1-3
D gene: TRBD1
V gene: TRBV3-1/TRBV3-2
clone size: NA

CDR3 DNA: TGTGCCTTCTTAGAGGGCACCCTCTATGGCTACACCTTC
CDR3 protein: CAFLEGTLYGYTF
J gene: TRBJ1-2
D gene: NA
V gene: TRBV30
clone size: NA

CDR3 DNA: TGTGCCAGCAGCCAAGATAGTAAAGGACCGGGACAGGTGAACACCGGGGAGCTGTTTTTT
CDR3 protein: CASSQDSKGPGQVNTGELFF
J gene: TRBJ2-2
D gene: TRBD1
V gene: TRBV4-2
clone size: NA

CDR3 DNA: TGCAGTGCTAGTCTGCGGGAGGAGGCGCAGTACTTC
CDR3 protein: CSASLREEAQYF
J gene: TRBJ2-7
D gene: TRBD2
V gene: TRBV20-1
clone size: few

CDR3 DNA: TGTGCCAGCAGTCCCTCGAGCTCGGGTATCCTCTACGAGCAGTACTTC
CDR3 protein: CASSPSSSGILYEQYF
J gene: TRBJ2-7
D gene: NA
V gene: TRBV6-2/TRBV6-3
clone size: once

CDR3 DNA: TGCGCCAGCAGTGATAACAGGGGAGAGACCCAGTACTTC
CDR3 protein: CASSDNRGETQYF
J gene: TRBJ2-5
D gene: TRBD1
V gene: TRBV10-1
clone size: NA